The rows below give T cell receptor beta chains drawn from one sample of a study of T cell responses to AZD1222 COVID-19 vaccine. Clones were sequenced by immunoSEQ multiplex PCR, and TCRdb holds only the in-frame ones, with some missing. The sample includes under 150,000 clones, over 85% seen only once; the top ten take approximately 3.4%. Sequences were derived from peripheral blood, sampled on day 0 of AZD1222 vaccination. These receptors were collected from an adult in good health. Each CDR3 is given with its conserved first and last residue. A D gene is named only where the DNA matches it firmly. Clone size is not always given. Where it is, it says once, few, many or a class for expanded clones.

DNA	CDR3	V	size	J	D
TGTGCCAGCAGCTTAGATTTAGGAGCGGAATACAATGAGCAGTTCTTC	CASSLDLGAEYNEQFF	TRBV5-6	-	TRBJ2-1	-
TGTGCCAGCAGTTATACAGGGGTCAATCAGCCCCAGCATTTT	CASSYTGVNQPQHF	TRBV28	-	TRBJ1-5	TRBD1
TGTGCCAGCAGCCAAGGGACAGTCGGAGGCTACACCTTC	CASSQGTVGGYTF	TRBV3-1/TRBV3-2	-	TRBJ1-2	-
TGCGCCAGCAGCTTCGGAGACAGGTCTGGTGGCTACACCTTC	CASSFGDRSGGYTF	TRBV5-1	-	TRBJ1-2	-
TGTGCCAGCAGCTTTGGAAGGGAATACAATGAGCAGTTCTTC	CASSFGREYNEQFF	TRBV5-5	-	TRBJ2-1	-
TGCGCCAGCAGCTTCGCGTTAGGCACTTACGAGCAGTACTTC	CASSFALGTYEQYF	TRBV5-1	-	TRBJ2-7	-
TGTGCCAGTAGTTCAAGCCCTGCCAATCAGCCCCAGCATTTT	CASSSSPANQPQHF	TRBV19	-	TRBJ1-5	-
TGCGCCAGCAGCTGGGGATCGCCCCCCGGGGAGCTGTTTTTT	CASSWGSPPGELFF	TRBV5-1	-	TRBJ2-2	-
TGTGCCAGTAGGGGGACAGGGATGACTAATGAAAAACTGTTTTTT	CASRGTGMTNEKLFF	TRBV19	-	TRBJ1-4	TRBD1
TGTGCCAGCAGTGAAGCCCTCCTCTCAGCTGTTAGCAATCAGCCCCAGCATTTT	CASSEALLSAVSNQPQHF	TRBV2	-	TRBJ1-5	-
TGTGCCAGCAGTTGGGGCCCGTATTTT	CASSWGPYF	TRBV27	-	TRBJ2-3	-
TGTGCCAGCAGACGCGGACAGGCTTACACTGAAGCTTTCTTT	CASRRGQAYTEAFF	TRBV28	-	TRBJ1-1	TRBD1
TGTGCCAGCAGTTTAGGTAGGGACAAAACTTTCTTT	CASSLGRDKTFF	TRBV28	few	TRBJ1-1	-
TGTGCCAGCACCTCTCGTCCCGGGACAGCTAACTATGGCTACACCTTC	CASTSRPGTANYGYTF	TRBV11-2	-	TRBJ1-2	TRBD1
TGTGCCAGCAGCCTTACCGGGAGCTCTGGAAACACCATATATTTT	CASSLTGSSGNTIYF	TRBV28	-	TRBJ1-3	-
TGTGCCAGCAGTTTGGGACAGACCTATGGCTACACCTTC	CASSLGQTYGYTF	TRBV28	-	TRBJ1-2	TRBD1
TGTGCCAGCAGCTTAGATCAGGGTCTGGAAGCTTTCTTT	CASSLDQGLEAFF	TRBV11-2	-	TRBJ1-1	-
TGTGCCAGCAGCCACAGGGGCAGTTTTGGAAACACCATATATTTT	CASSHRGSFGNTIYF	TRBV3-1/TRBV3-2	-	TRBJ1-3	-
TGTGCCAGCAGCTTAGAAGCAGGTGTGGAGACCCAGTACTTC	CASSLEAGVETQYF	TRBV7-2	-	TRBJ2-5	-
TGTGCCAGCAGTCCCGGGACTAGCGGGAGGGGTGAGCAGTACTTC	CASSPGTSGRGEQYF	TRBV6-4	-	TRBJ2-7	TRBD2
TGTGCCAGCAGTCCCTCCTCCCTACCCCTGGGCTATGGCTACACCTTC	CASSPSSLPLGYGYTF	TRBV28	once	TRBJ1-2	-
TGTGCCAGCAGTTCCACAGGGTACGAGCAGTACTTC	CASSSTGYEQYF	TRBV27	-	TRBJ2-7	-
TGTGCCAGCAGCTTAAGCATGTACCAAGAGACCCAGTACTTC	CASSLSMYQETQYF	TRBV7-2	-	TRBJ2-5	-
TGTGCCAGCCAGGTTGGTGGCGCGAGCTCCTACGAGCAGTACTTC	CASQVGGASSYEQYF	TRBV5-4	-	TRBJ2-7	-
TGCGCCAGCACCGGTGGTCGTTACGAGCAGTACTTC	CASTGGRYEQYF	TRBV10-2	-	TRBJ2-7	-
TGTGCCAGTAGTCGAGGACAGAGCACAGATACGCAGTATTTT	CASSRGQSTDTQYF	TRBV19	-	TRBJ2-3	-
TGTGCCAGCACTTTGGACACGGCCAGCTATGGCTACACCTTC	CASTLDTASYGYTF	TRBV5-6	-	TRBJ1-2	-
TGTGCCAGCAGCCAAGTAGTTATCCGAGCGGGAGGGCCGAGAGATACGCAGTATTTT	CASSQVVIRAGGPRDTQYF	TRBV3-1/TRBV3-2	-	TRBJ2-3	TRBD2
TGTGCCAGCAGCTTAGGAGGTGCCGGCTATGGCTACACCTTC	CASSLGGAGYGYTF	TRBV7-9	-	TRBJ1-2	-
TGTGCCAGCAGTTCCGGGACAGGAACCTACGAGCAGTACTTC	CASSSGTGTYEQYF	TRBV6-6	-	TRBJ2-7	TRBD1
TGTGCCAGCAGCCCATGGGTTGCTGAAGCTTTCTTT	CASSPWVAEAFF	TRBV14	-	TRBJ1-1	-
TGCGCCAGCAGCTACGGACTACGAGAAAATGAGCAGTTCTTC	CASSYGLRENEQFF	TRBV5-1	-	TRBJ2-1	-
TGTGCCAGCGCAACAGGGCCCGTCAGTGAGCAGTACTTC	CASATGPVSEQYF	TRBV2	-	TRBJ2-7	-
TGTGCCAGTAGTATTGGACACAATCAGCCCCAGCATTTT	CASSIGHNQPQHF	TRBV19	-	TRBJ1-5	-
TGTGCCAGCAGCCCCGGGGCTGAAGCTTTCTTT	CASSPGAEAFF	TRBV7-9	-	TRBJ1-1	-
TGTGCCAGCAGTGATCCAGCGGGATGGGGAAAAACCAAAAACATTCAGTACTTC	CASSDPAGWGKTKNIQYF	TRBV2	-	TRBJ2-4	TRBD2
TGTGCCAGCAGCCATGACAGGGGGGAAGGCTACACCTTC	CASSHDRGEGYTF	TRBV6-5	-	TRBJ1-2	TRBD1
TGTGCCAGCAGACAATGGGGTGTTAGCAATCAGCCCCAGCATTTT	CASRQWGVSNQPQHF	TRBV27	-	TRBJ1-5	-
TGTGCCAGCAGTTACTCCTTGCGGGGCAACTACGAGCAGTACTTC	CASSYSLRGNYEQYF	TRBV6-5	-	TRBJ2-7	-
TGTGCCAGCCAGGGACTGATCTCCTACAATGAGCAGTTCTTC	CASQGLISYNEQFF	TRBV2	-	TRBJ2-1	-
TGTGCCAGCAGCTATAGCGGGAGGGCCGTGGACGAGCAGTACTTC	CASSYSGRAVDEQYF	TRBV7-2	-	TRBJ2-7	TRBD2
TGTGCCAGCAGAGGGACAGTTGAAGCTTTCTTT	CASRGTVEAFF	TRBV19	-	TRBJ1-1	TRBD1
TGTGCCAGCAGTACAGGACAGGGGTGGAGCAATCAGCCCCAGCATTTT	CASSTGQGWSNQPQHF	TRBV6-6	-	TRBJ1-5	TRBD1
TGTGCCAGCTCACCTGACCCGGCTAGCTCCTACGAGCAGTACTTC	CASSPDPASSYEQYF	TRBV18	few	TRBJ2-7	-
TGTGCCAGCAGCACCGGGGAGGGCTATGGCTACACCTTC	CASSTGEGYGYTF	TRBV6-5	-	TRBJ1-2	-
TGTGCCAGCAGCCTCTCTGACCGGGCTAGCGGGAAGGAGACCCAGTACTTC	CASSLSDRASGKETQYF	TRBV4-2	-	TRBJ2-5	TRBD2
TGTGCCAGCAGCTTAGATCGGGGGGGCCACGGAGGACTATATGGCTACACCTTC	CASSLDRGGHGGLYGYTF	TRBV7-8	-	TRBJ1-2	-
TGTGCCAGCTCCCGATCCCTAGCGGGAGGTGGTGAGCAGTACTTC	CASSRSLAGGGEQYF	TRBV18	-	TRBJ2-7	TRBD2
TGTGCCAGCAGCCCGGCAGCAGGCGGGGGGGGGCCCCAGCATTTT	CASSPAAGGGGPQHF	TRBV5-5	-	TRBJ1-5	-
TGTGCCAGCAGTGGCCGGACAACCCGCAATTCACCCCTCCACTTT	CASSGRTTRNSPLHF	TRBV2	few	TRBJ1-6	-
TGCAGTGCTTATAGCGGCAATGAGCAGTTCTTC	CSAYSGNEQFF	TRBV20-1	-	TRBJ2-1	-
TGTGCCACCAGCAGAGAGGGGACAGGGGGCTACTTATACGAGCAGTACTTC	CATSREGTGGYLYEQYF	TRBV15	-	TRBJ2-7	TRBD1